A selection of T cell receptor beta chains follows, all from one sample in a study of blood T cell repertoires in COVID-19. Libraries were prepared by immunoSEQ multiplex PCR; TCRdb keeps only in-frame clonotypes and omits some of them. Counted here are 160,000 or so clones, roughly 82% occurring once; the ten biggest clones make up approximately 10%. Sequenced input: peripheral blood. The source of these receptors is a woman aged 50 to 65 with acute or convalescent COVID-19. The CDR3 runs from the conserved cysteine through the conserved F or W. Fields, in order: D gene, J gene, V gene, clone size, CDR3 DNA, CDR3 protein. D genes are given only for firm matches. Only some rows state a clone size, as once, few, many or a class for expanded clones.

TRBD2 TRBJ2-1 TRBV7-2 . TGTGCCAGCAGCCTTACTAGCGCCTCGTTCAATGAGCAGTTCTTC CASSLTSASFNEQFF
TRBD2 TRBJ2-7 TRBV6-2/TRBV6-3 . TGTGCCAGCAGTTACGGTGGGACTAGCGGGTACGAGCAGTACTTC CASSYGGTSGYEQYF
. TRBJ1-5 TRBV6-2/TRBV6-3 . TGTGCCAGCAGTTACAATGGGCGCGAGCCCCAGCATTTT CASSYNGREPQHF
TRBD1 TRBJ1-6 TRBV3-1/TRBV3-2 . TGTGCCAGCAGCCAAGGACAGGGGGCTCATTCACCCCTCCACTTT CASSQGQGAHSPLHF
TRBD2 TRBJ2-3 TRBV4-3 . TGCGCCAGCAGCCAAGACCACGGTGCCTTTTCGGCGGGGGATCTTAGCACAGATACGCAGTATTTT CASSQDHGAFSAGDLSTDTQYF
TRBD1 TRBJ2-1 TRBV27 . TGTGCCAGCAGTACCTCCGGGACAGCGCGACCCGATGAGCAGTTCTTC CASSTSGTARPDEQFF
TRBD2 TRBJ2-3 TRBV27 few TGTGCCAGCAGTTTCCCCGGACTAGCGGGAGCATGGTACGCAGATACGCAGTATTTT CASSFPGLAGAWYADTQYF
. TRBJ2-7 TRBV15 . TGTGCCACCAGTCTCGGACAGTTACAGCAGTACTTC CATSLGQLQQYF
. TRBJ2-3 TRBV2 . TGTGCCAGTCAACCGGGACTCATACGCACAGATACGCAGTATTTT CASQPGLIRTDTQYF
TRBD2 TRBJ2-7 TRBV9 . TGTGCCAGCAGCGTAGGTTCGGCGGGAGGGCCTATTTACGAGCAGTACTTC CASSVGSAGGPIYEQYF
TRBD1 TRBJ1-3 TRBV4-1 . TGCGCCAGCAGCCCCGGGACAGCTAGTAGAAACACCATATATTTT CASSPGTASRNTIYF
TRBD2 TRBJ2-1 TRBV7-6 . TGTGCCAGCAGCTTAGGCGGACTAGCAAATGGGCAAAATGAGCAGTTCTTC CASSLGGLANGQNEQFF
. TRBJ2-3 TRBV7-2 . TGTGCCAGCAGCTTATTTGGAGGAGTTACAGATACGCAGTATTTT CASSLFGGVTDTQYF
TRBD1 TRBJ2-1 TRBV7-2 . TGTGCCAGCAGCCGCCGCGGGACAGGGTACAATGAGCAGTTCTTC CASSRRGTGYNEQFF
. TRBJ1-2 TRBV5-4 . TGTGCCAGCAACCCTCAAGGGGCGGAAAAATATGGCTACACCTTC CASNPQGAEKYGYTF
TRBD1 TRBJ1-5 TRBV7-2 . TGTGCCAGCAGCTTAGTTTCAGGGGACAGGGCCGAGCATTTT CASSLVSGDRAEHF
. TRBJ1-6 TRBV6-5 once TGTGCCAGCAGACAGGGAAATTCACCCCTCCACTTT CASRQGNSPLHF
. TRBJ1-4 TRBV28 few TGTGCCAGCATGACTACCGGGTATCCTTCGGAGAATGAAAAACTGTTTTTT CASMTTGYPSENEKLFF
. TRBJ1-2 TRBV6-2/TRBV6-3 . TGTGCCAGCAGTTACGTCAGTTCAATTGACTATGGCTACACCTTC CASSYVSSIDYGYTF
. TRBJ2-3 TRBV28 once TGTGCCAGCACGAGCCCCAACACAGATACGCAGTATTTT CASTSPNTDTQYF
. TRBJ2-2 TRBV5-1 . TGCGCCAGCAGCTTGGTGGGCAACAGCGGGGAGCTGTTTTTT CASSLVGNSGELFF
TRBD2 TRBJ2-4 TRBV7-2 . TGTGCCAGCAGCGCTAGCGGGGCTGTAGACATTCAGTACTTC CASSASGAVDIQYF
. TRBJ2-7 TRBV7-2 . TGTGCCAGCAGCCCCGGAGACTCAAGGTTAGGTTACGAGCAGTACTTC CASSPGDSRLGYEQYF